One and the same sample provided the 13 T cell receptor beta chains below, sequenced in a study of blood T cells in healthy people across ages. A sample-barcoded 5' primer and a J-beta primer mix were used in a second PCR of roughly 6 to 11 cycles. TCRdb processed the 5' RACE reads anew with MiXCR; each CDR3 protein has one entry. Of about 670,000 distinct CDR3 sequences in the sample, approximately 52% were seen once. Sequenced material: blood. These receptors were collected from a woman of 80 years or more in good health.

As to this clonotype: This may be a read error: a much more frequent sequence differs by one nucleotide. V usage is TRBV2 and J usage is TRBJ2-3, with D perhaps TRBD1 or TRBD2 (7 bases each). The CDR3 loop spans 13 amino acids. Trimming removed 5 bases from V and 8 bases from J, with 14 bases in between. CDR1 is SNHLY and CDR2 is FYNNEI in the germline V gene. This chain's CDR3 is CASSMGEGATQYF. Here the CDR3 DNA reads TGTGCCAGCAGTATGGGGGAGGGGGCTACGCAGTATTTT.

This clonotype has only one observation. The chain links TRBV28 to TRBJ2-5; D is unclear. This CDR3 has 14 residues. V lost 6 bases, J lost 5 bases, and 16 bases lay in between. Looked up from germline, CDR1 is MDHEN and CDR2 is SYDVKM. DNA for the CDR3: TGTGCCAGCAGACCCCCGCGACTTCTGGAGACCCAGTACTTC. Translated: CASRPPRLLETQYF. The full variable domain, in which reference TRBV28 and TRBJ2-5 provide the parts outside the CDR3, is DVKVTQSSRYLVKRTGEKVFLECVQDMDHENMFWYRQDPGLGLRLIYFSYDVKMKEKGDIPEGYSVSREKKERFSLILESASTNQTSMYLCASRPPRLLETQYFGPGTRLLVL.

At least ten counts were recorded for this clonotype. This chain connects TRBV5-1 to TRBJ2-3, with no clear D. CDR1 is SGHRS, CDR2 YFSETQ, per germline. V was shortened by 3 bases and J by 5 bases, with 7 bases between the two germline ends. The length of the CDR3 is 12 residues. The CDR3 sequence: CASSSYKDTQYF. The CDR3 nucleotides read TGCGCCAGCAGCTCCTACAAAGATACGCAGTATTTT. The full variable domain, completed using reference TRBV5-1 and TRBJ2-3, is KAGVTQTPRYLIKTRGQQVTLSCSPISGHRSVSWYQQTPGQGLQFLFEYFSETQRNKGNFPGRFSGRQFSNSRSEMNVSTLELGDSALYLCASSSYKDTQYFGPGTRLTVL.

J is TRBJ2-7 and V is TRBV28; no clear D gene. CDR3 length: 13 residues. Germline CDR1 MDHEN, CDR2 SYDVKM. V shed 4 bases and J shed 2 bases, with 9 bases lying between them. The chain's CDR3 is CASSYQETYEQYF. CDR3 coding DNA: TGTGCCAGCAGTTATCAGGAAACCTACGAGCAGTACTTC. The whole variable domain, remainder taken from reference TRBV28 and TRBJ2-7, is DVKVTQSSRYLVKRTGEKVFLECVQDMDHENMFWYRQDPGLGLRLIYFSYDVKMKEKGDIPEGYSVSREKKERFSLILESASTNQTSMYLCASSYQETYEQYFGPGTRLTVT.

For this clonotype: Given a much more abundant clone one base away, this may be a read error. V and J are TRBV6-5 and TRBJ2-5; either TRBD1 or TRBD2 may fit D (6 bases each). This CDR3 contains 11 residues. The V gene lost 6 bases and the J gene lost 11 bases, with 13 bases spanning the gap. Germline assignment: CDR1 MNHEY and CDR2 SVGAGI. CDR3 protein: CASSGGYVQYF. In nucleotides, the CDR3 is TGTGCCAGCAGCGGGGGCTATGTGCAGTACTTC.

Worth noting for this clonotype: One base away lies a much larger clone, so this may be a sequencing read error. This chain joins TRBV10-3 and TRBJ1-2; a weak D match, TRBD1 (6 bases). Germline V gene sequence: CDR1 ENHRY, CDR2 SYGVKD. This CDR3 is built from 14 residues. DNA for the CDR3: TGTGCCATCAGTGAAGTCAGGGGCGCCTATGACTACACCTTC. Its translation: CAISEVRGAYDYTF.

Points on this clonotype: A read error may explain this, as a much larger clone is one base away. This likely comes from a read error, as the CDR3 has no conserved phenylalanine or tryptophan at its end. The chain joins TRBV20-1 to TRBJ2-1, with D uncertain. Germline lookup yields CDR1 DFQATT and CDR2 SNEGSKA (reference sequence). The V and J ends lost 2 bases and 7 bases respectively, with 15 bases between them. The CDR3 extends over 14 amino acids. In DNA form, the CDR3 reads TGCAGTGCTAGATCCTGGGGAAGTGGGAATGAGCAGTTCTTA. Translating gives CSARSWGSGNEQFL.

The V gene is TRBV28, the J gene TRBJ1-6; D gene unclear. Trimming stripped 8 bases from V and 0 bases from J, with 14 bases between. CDR3 length: 16 amino acids. Germline CDR1 reads MDHEN; CDR2 reads SYDVKM. CDR3 sequence: CASHWSGSSYNSPLHF. In DNA form, the CDR3 reads TGTGCCAGCCACTGGTCGGGGAGCTCCTATAATTCACCCCTCCACTTT.

Note on this clonotype: Its ends do not fully match the called genes, so a read error is possible. The chain is built from TRBV4-1 and TRBJ2-7, with D possibly matching TRBD2 (6 bases). The CDR3 totals 14 residues. Germline CDR1 reads MGHRA; CDR2 reads YSYEKL. The CDR3 coding sequence is TGCGCCAGCAGCCAAGATAAGCGGGCCTATGAGCAGTACTTC. It encodes CASSQDKRAYEQYF.

This clonotype was seen just once. The germline gene is not matched at one end of the junction; a read error may be the cause. The chain is built from TRBV7-6 and TRBJ1-2; D unclear. The CDR3 loop spans 12 amino acids. Germline assignment: CDR1 SGHVS and CDR2 FNYEAQ. DNA of the CDR3: TGTGCCAGCAGCTTAGTTGGGGATGGCTGCACCTTC. Its protein is CASSLVGDGCTF.

This clonotype was detected many times. The CDR3 here is CASSSSWGLSSDTQYF. DNA for the CDR3: TGTGCCAGCTCCTCCTCTTGGGGCCTCTCCTCAGATACGCAGTATTTT. The genes are TRBV6-8 and TRBJ2-3; tentative D call: TRBD1 (5 bases). CDR1 and CDR2 (germline): MNHGY, SAAAGT. Trimming cost V 8 bases and J 4 bases, with 22 bases left between them. CDR3 length: 16 residues.

This clonotype came up a few times. The rearrangement joins TRBV20-1 to TRBJ2-5; no firm D call. The germline gives CDR1 DFQATT, CDR2 SNEGSKA (reference sequence). The germline V and J ends were trimmed by 2 bases and 11 bases, with 15 bases remaining between them. CDR3 length: 12 amino acids. The CDR3: CSARRLVSEQYF. Here the CDR3 DNA reads TGCAGTGCTAGAAGGCTAGTCAGTGAGCAGTACTTC.

On this clonotype itself: A read error may explain this, as a much larger clone is one base away. This rearrangement joins TRBV20-1 to TRBJ2-5; 10 bases match TRBD2. V gave up 3 bases and J gave up 11 bases; unmatched junction bases: 12. This CDR3 is 14 amino acids long. Germline V CDR1 and CDR2: DFQATT, SNEGSKA (reference sequence). CDR3: CSARVAGGYNEQYF. CDR3 DNA sequence: TGCAGTGCTAGGGTAGCGGGGGGTTACAATGAGCAGTACTTC.